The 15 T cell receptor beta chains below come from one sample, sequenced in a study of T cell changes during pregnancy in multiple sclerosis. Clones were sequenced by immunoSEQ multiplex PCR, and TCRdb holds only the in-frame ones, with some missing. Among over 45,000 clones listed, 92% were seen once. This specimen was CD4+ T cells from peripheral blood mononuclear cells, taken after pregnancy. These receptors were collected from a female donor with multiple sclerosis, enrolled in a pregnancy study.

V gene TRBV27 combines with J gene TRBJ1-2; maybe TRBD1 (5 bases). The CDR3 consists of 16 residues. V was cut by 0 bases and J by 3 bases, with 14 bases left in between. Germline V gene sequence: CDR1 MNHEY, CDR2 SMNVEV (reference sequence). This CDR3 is CASSLSENRRYYGYTF. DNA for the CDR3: TGTGCCAGCAGTTTATCCGAAAACAGGCGCTACTATGGCTACACCTTC.

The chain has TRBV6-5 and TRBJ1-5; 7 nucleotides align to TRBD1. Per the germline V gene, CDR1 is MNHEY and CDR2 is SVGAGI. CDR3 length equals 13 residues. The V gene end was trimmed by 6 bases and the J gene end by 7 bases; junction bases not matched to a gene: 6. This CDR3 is CASRRQGGQPQHF. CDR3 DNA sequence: TGTGCCAGCAGGCGACAGGGAGGCCAGCCCCAGCATTTT.

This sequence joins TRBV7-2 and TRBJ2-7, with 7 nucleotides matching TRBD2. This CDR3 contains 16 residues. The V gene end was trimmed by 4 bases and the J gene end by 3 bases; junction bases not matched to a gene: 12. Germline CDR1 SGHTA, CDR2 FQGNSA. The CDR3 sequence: CASSSNSGGRSYEQYF. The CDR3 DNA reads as TGTGCCAGCAGCTCGAACTCCGGGGGGAGAAGCTACGAGCAGTACTTC. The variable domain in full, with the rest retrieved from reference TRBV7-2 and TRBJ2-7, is GAGVSQSPSNKVTEKGKDVELRCDPISGHTALYWYRQSLGQGLEFLIYFQGNSAPDKSGLPSDRFSAERTGGSVSTLTIQRTQQEDSAVYLCASSSNSGGRSYEQYFGPGTRLTVT.

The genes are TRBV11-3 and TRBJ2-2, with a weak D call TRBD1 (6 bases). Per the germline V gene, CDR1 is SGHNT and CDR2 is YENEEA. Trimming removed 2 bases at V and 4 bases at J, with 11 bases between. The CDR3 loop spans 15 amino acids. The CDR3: CASSLSRGPTGELFF. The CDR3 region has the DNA TGTGCCAGCAGCTTATCCAGGGGACCCACCGGGGAGCTGTTTTTT.

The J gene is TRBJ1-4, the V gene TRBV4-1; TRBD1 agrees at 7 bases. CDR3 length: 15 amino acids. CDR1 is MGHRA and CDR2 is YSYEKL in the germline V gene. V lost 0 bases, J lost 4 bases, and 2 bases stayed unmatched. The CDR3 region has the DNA TGCGCCAGCAGCCAAGACAGGGGGAGTAATGAAAAACTGTTTTTT. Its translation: CASSQDRGSNEKLFF.

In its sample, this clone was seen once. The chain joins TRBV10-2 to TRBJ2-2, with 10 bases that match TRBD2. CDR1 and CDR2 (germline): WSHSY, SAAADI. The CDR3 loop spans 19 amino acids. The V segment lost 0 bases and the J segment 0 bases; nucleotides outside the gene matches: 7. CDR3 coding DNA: TGCGCCAGCAGTGAGTCGCTAGCGGGAGTCTTCTCGAACACCGGGGAGCTGTTTTTT. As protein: CASSESLAGVFSNTGELFF.

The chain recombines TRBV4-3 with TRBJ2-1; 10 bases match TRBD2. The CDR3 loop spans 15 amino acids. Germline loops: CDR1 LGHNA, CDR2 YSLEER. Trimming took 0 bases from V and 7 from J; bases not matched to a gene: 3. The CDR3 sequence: CASSQDPSGRNEQFF. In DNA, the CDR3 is TGCGCCAGCAGCCAAGATCCTAGCGGGAGAAATGAGCAGTTCTTC.

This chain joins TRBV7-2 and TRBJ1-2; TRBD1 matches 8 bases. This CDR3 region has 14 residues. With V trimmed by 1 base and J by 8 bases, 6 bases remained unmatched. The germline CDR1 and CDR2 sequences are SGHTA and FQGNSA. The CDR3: CASSLEGTGRGYTF. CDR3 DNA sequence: TGTGCCAGCAGCTTAGAGGGGACAGGCCGAGGCTACACCTTC.

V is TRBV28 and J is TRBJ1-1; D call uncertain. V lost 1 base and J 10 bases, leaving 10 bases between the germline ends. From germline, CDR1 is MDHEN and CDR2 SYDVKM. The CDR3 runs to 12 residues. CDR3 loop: CASSLSLLPAFF. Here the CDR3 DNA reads TGTGCCAGCAGTTTATCACTTCTGCCAGCTTTCTTT.

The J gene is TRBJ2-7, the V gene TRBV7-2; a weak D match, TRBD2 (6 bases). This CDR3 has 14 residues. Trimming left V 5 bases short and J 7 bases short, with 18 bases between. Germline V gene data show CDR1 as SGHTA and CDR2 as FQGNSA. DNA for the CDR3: TGTGCCAGCAGCCCAGGGACTTTTCCGAGTGAGCAGTACTTC. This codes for CASSPGTFPSEQYF.

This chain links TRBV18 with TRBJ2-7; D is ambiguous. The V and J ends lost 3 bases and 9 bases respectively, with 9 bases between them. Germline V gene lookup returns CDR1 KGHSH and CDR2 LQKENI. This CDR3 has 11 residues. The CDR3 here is CASSPAVGQYF. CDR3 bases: TGTGCCAGCTCACCCGCGGTCGGGCAGTACTTC.

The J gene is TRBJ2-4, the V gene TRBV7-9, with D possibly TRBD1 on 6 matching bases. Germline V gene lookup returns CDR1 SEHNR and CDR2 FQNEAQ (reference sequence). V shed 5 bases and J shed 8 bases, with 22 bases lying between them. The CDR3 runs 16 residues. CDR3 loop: CASSSPPGRGSDIQYF. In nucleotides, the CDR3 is TGTGCCAGCAGCAGTCCCCCGGGCAGGGGATCGGACATTCAGTACTTC.

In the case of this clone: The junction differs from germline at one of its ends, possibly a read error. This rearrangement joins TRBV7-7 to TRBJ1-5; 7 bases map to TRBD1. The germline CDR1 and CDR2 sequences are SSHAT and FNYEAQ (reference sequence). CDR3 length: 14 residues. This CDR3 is CASSLDRSNQPQHF. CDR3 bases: TGTGCTAGCAGCTTGGACAGGTCCAATCAGCCCCAGCATTTT.

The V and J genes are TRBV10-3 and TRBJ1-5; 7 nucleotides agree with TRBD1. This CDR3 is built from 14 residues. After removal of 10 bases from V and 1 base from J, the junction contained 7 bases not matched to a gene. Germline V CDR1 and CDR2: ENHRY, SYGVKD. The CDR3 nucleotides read TGTGCCACCCGTGAGGGGGCAAGCAATCAGCCCCAGCATTTT. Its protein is CATREGASNQPQHF.

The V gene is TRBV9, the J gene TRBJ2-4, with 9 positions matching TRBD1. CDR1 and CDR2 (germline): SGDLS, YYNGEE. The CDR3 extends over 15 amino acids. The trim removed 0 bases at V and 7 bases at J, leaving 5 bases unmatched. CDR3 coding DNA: TGTGCCAGCAGCGTAGCTACCGGACAGGGGAACATTCAGTACTTC. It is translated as CASSVATGQGNIQYF.